This TCR beta chain was documented in a study of T cells after yellow fever vaccination. Looking at the study overall: SMART-Seq v4 Ultra Low Input served to prepare low-cell-number fractions. General study findings and limits: The CD4 and CD8 compartments had a small share of their clonotypes in common.

Conversion of TCR transcripts into cDNA relied on 5'RACE template switching, which added a universal primer site and UMIs. TCRdb independently ran MiXCR on the 5' RACE reads; one entry per CDR3 protein. The data show 500,000 to 550,000 distinct CDR3 sequences, with about a fifth seen just once and about 15% held by the top ten. Comments on this clonotype: Its antigen remains unknown.

This specimen was PBMCs, taken about 20 days after the first yellow fever vaccination. The receptor's source is a man between 18 and 29 years old who received the YFV17D yellow fever vaccine.

CDR3 sequence: CASSSTNSPLHF. CDR3 nucleotides: TGTGCCAGCAGTTCCACTAATTCACCCCTCCACTTT. J is TRBJ1-6 and V is TRBV6-2 or TRBV6-3; D not resolved. CDR1 is MNHEY and CDR2 is SVGEGT in the germline V gene. V dropped 4 bases and J dropped 6 bases, with 4 bases sitting between them. The CDR3 covers 12 residues.